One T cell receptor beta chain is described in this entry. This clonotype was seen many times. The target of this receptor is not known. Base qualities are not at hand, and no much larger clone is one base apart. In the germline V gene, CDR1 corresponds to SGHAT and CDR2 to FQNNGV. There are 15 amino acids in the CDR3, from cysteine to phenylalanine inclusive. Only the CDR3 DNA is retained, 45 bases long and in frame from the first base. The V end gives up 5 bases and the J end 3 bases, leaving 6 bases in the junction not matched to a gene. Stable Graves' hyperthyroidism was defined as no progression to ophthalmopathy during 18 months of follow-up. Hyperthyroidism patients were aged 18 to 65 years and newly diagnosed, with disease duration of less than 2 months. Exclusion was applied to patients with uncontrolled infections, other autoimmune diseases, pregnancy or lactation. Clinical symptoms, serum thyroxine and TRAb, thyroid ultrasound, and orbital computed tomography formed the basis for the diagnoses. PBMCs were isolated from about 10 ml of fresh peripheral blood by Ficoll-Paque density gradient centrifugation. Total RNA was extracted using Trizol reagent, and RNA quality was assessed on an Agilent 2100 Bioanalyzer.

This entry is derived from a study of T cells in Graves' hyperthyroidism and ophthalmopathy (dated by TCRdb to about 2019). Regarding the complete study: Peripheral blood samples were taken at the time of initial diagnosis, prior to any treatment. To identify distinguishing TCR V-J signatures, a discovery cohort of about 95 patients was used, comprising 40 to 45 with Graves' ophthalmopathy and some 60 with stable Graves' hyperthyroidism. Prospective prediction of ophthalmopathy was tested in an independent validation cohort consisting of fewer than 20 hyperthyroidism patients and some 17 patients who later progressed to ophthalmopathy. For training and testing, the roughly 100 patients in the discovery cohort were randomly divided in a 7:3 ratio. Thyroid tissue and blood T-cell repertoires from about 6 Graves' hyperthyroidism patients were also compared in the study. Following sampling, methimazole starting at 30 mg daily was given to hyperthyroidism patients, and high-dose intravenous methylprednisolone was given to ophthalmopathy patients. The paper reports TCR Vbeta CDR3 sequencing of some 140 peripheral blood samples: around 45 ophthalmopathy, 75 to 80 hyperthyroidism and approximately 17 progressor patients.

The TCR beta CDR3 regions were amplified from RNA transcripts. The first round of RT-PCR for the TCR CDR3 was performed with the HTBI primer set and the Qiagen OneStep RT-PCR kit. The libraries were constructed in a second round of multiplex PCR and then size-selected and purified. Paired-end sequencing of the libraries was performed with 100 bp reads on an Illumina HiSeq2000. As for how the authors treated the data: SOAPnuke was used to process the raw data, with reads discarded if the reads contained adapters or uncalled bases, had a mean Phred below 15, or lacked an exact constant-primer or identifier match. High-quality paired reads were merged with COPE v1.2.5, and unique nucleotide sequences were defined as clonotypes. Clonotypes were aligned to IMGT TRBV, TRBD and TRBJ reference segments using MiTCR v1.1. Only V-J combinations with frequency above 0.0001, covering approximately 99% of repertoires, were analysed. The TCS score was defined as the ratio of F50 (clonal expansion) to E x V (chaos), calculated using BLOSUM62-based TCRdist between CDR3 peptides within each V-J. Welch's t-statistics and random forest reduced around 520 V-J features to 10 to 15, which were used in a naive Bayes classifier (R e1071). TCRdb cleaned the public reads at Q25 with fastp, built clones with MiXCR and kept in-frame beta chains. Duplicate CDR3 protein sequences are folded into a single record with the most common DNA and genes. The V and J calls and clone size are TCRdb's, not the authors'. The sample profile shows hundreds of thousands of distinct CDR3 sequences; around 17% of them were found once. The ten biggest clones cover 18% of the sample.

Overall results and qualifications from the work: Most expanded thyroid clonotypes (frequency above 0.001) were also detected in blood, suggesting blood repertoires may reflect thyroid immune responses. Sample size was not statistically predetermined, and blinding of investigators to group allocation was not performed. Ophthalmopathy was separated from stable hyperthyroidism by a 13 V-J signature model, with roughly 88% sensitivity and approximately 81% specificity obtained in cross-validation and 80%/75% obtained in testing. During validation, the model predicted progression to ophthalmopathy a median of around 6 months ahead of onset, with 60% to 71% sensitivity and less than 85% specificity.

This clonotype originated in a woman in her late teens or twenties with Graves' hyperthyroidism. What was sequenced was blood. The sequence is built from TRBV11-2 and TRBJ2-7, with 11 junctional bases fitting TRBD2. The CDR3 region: CASSLGTSGYYEQYF. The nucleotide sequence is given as TGTGCCAGCAGCCTCGGGACTAGCGGCTACTACGAGCAGTACTTC.